These T cell receptor beta chains were read from a single sample in a study of blood T cell repertoires in COVID-19. Some clones are missing from TCRdb's copy, which holds only in-frame ones; the method was immunoSEQ multiplex PCR. The sample consists of 200,000 or so clones, around 85% of them appearing once. The sample was PBMCs or T cells enriched from blood (not recorded which). The receptor source for this set is a woman aged 40 to 55 with acute COVID-19. CDR3s include the opening cysteine and the closing phenylalanine or tryptophan. Fields, in order: D gene, V gene, CDR3 length, J gene, clone size, CDR3 DNA, CDR3 protein. The D gene is left open where the match is weak. The size field is filled for only some rows; it gives once, few, many or a size class.

d_call: TRBD2; v_call: TRBV7-9; cdr3_length: 15; j_call: TRBJ2-5; clone_size: NA; cdr3_nt: TGTGCCAGCAGCCCGCCTAGCGGGAGGCAAGAGACCCAGTACTTC; cdr3_aa: CASSPPSGRQETQYF
d_call: TRBD2; v_call: TRBV4-2; cdr3_length: 15; j_call: TRBJ2-3; clone_size: once; cdr3_nt: TGTGCCAGCAGCCAAGACGGGCGGGGGGGAGATACGCAGTATTTT; cdr3_aa: CASSQDGRGGDTQYF
d_call: NA; v_call: TRBV18; cdr3_length: 17; j_call: TRBJ1-3; clone_size: NA; cdr3_nt: TGTGCCAGCTCACTGCAAAAGGGGGTGAACTCTGGAAACACCATATATTTT; cdr3_aa: CASSLQKGVNSGNTIYF
d_call: TRBD2; v_call: TRBV19; cdr3_length: 18; j_call: TRBJ2-1; clone_size: NA; cdr3_nt: TGTGCCAGTAGTCGGCTTTTCGTTCTAGCGGGAGGGAACAATGAGCAGTTCTTC; cdr3_aa: CASSRLFVLAGGNNEQFF
d_call: TRBD1; v_call: TRBV7-3; cdr3_length: 14; j_call: TRBJ2-2; clone_size: NA; cdr3_nt: TGTGCCAGCAGCTTGACAGGGTCCACCGGGGAGCTGTTTTTT; cdr3_aa: CASSLTGSTGELFF
d_call: TRBD2; v_call: TRBV28; cdr3_length: 18; j_call: TRBJ2-4; clone_size: NA; cdr3_nt: TGTGCCAGCAGTCCCGACCCGACTAGCTCCTTGGCCAAAAACATTCAGTACTTC; cdr3_aa: CASSPDPTSSLAKNIQYF
d_call: TRBD1; v_call: TRBV9; cdr3_length: 15; j_call: TRBJ1-5; clone_size: NA; cdr3_nt: TGTGCCAGCAGTGGAGATACAGGGGTGGGTCAGCCCCAGCATTTT; cdr3_aa: CASSGDTGVGQPQHF
d_call: TRBD2; v_call: TRBV7-2; cdr3_length: 16; j_call: TRBJ2-1; clone_size: NA; cdr3_nt: TGTGCCAGCAGCTATAGCGGGAGGGTAGCCTACAATGAGCAGTTCTTC; cdr3_aa: CASSYSGRVAYNEQFF
d_call: TRBD2; v_call: TRBV9; cdr3_length: 15; j_call: TRBJ2-5; clone_size: NA; cdr3_nt: TGTGCCAGCAGCAGTTCTAGCGGGGGGCCGGAGACCCAGTACTTC; cdr3_aa: CASSSSSGGPETQYF
d_call: NA; v_call: TRBV6-1; cdr3_length: 12; j_call: TRBJ1-2; clone_size: NA; cdr3_nt: TGTGCCAGCAGTGATCCATACTATGGCTACACCTTC; cdr3_aa: CASSDPYYGYTF
d_call: NA; v_call: TRBV11-2; cdr3_length: 17; j_call: TRBJ1-3; clone_size: NA; cdr3_nt: TGTGCCAGCAGCTTAGTAGCCACAGGGTATGGTGGAAACACCATATATTTT; cdr3_aa: CASSLVATGYGGNTIYF
d_call: TRBD1; v_call: TRBV6-5; cdr3_length: 13; j_call: TRBJ1-2; clone_size: NA; cdr3_nt: TGTGCCAGCATCCAGGGGGACGGCTATGGCTACACCTTC; cdr3_aa: CASIQGDGYGYTF
d_call: NA; v_call: TRBV30; cdr3_length: 13; j_call: TRBJ1-1; clone_size: NA; cdr3_nt: TGTGCCTGGTCAGGTGGAGGTTACCCTGAAGCTTTCTTT; cdr3_aa: CAWSGGGYPEAFF
d_call: NA; v_call: TRBV5-1; cdr3_length: 12; j_call: TRBJ1-4; clone_size: once; cdr3_nt: TGCGCCAGCAGCTTGCAGGGAGAAAAACTGTTTTTT; cdr3_aa: CASSLQGEKLFF
d_call: TRBD2; v_call: TRBV4-2; cdr3_length: 15; j_call: TRBJ2-2; clone_size: NA; cdr3_nt: TGTGCCAGCAGCCAACTAGCGGGGGACACCGGGGAGCTGTTTTTT; cdr3_aa: CASSQLAGDTGELFF
d_call: NA; v_call: TRBV5-6; cdr3_length: 16; j_call: TRBJ2-2; clone_size: NA; cdr3_nt: TGTGCCAGCAGCTTGGTTAGCTTCTTGGGCACCGGGGAGCTGTTTTTT; cdr3_aa: CASSLVSFLGTGELFF
d_call: NA; v_call: TRBV9; cdr3_length: 14; j_call: TRBJ1-1; clone_size: NA; cdr3_nt: TGTGCCAGCAGCGTAGTCCGGGGGAACACTGAAGCTTTCTTT; cdr3_aa: CASSVVRGNTEAFF
d_call: NA; v_call: TRBV5-1; cdr3_length: 16; j_call: TRBJ2-3; clone_size: NA; cdr3_nt: TGCGCCAGCAGCTTGGACTCCCAGGCTAGCACAGATACGCAGTATTTT; cdr3_aa: CASSLDSQASTDTQYF
d_call: NA; v_call: TRBV4-2; cdr3_length: 13; j_call: TRBJ1-5; clone_size: once; cdr3_nt: TGTGCCAGCAGCCGCGAGGGTAATCAGCCCCAGCATTTT; cdr3_aa: CASSREGNQPQHF
d_call: TRBD2; v_call: TRBV27; cdr3_length: 13; j_call: TRBJ2-7; clone_size: NA; cdr3_nt: TGTGCTACCGGGAGGGCCAGAAGAGACGAGCAGTACTTC; cdr3_aa: CATGRARRDEQYF
d_call: NA; v_call: TRBV11-2; cdr3_length: 12; j_call: TRBJ2-2; clone_size: NA; cdr3_nt: TGTGCCAGCAGACCAGGGACCGGGGAGCTGTTTTTT; cdr3_aa: CASRPGTGELFF
d_call: TRBD1; v_call: TRBV6-2/TRBV6-3; cdr3_length: 15; j_call: TRBJ2-1; clone_size: NA; cdr3_nt: TGTGCCAGCAGTAACCAGGGGGTAGCCTACAATGAGCAGTTCTTC; cdr3_aa: CASSNQGVAYNEQFF
d_call: TRBD2; v_call: TRBV7-3; cdr3_length: 14; j_call: TRBJ2-1; clone_size: NA; cdr3_nt: TGTGCCAGCAGCTTGGGGGGGGACCCCAATGAGCAGTTCTTC; cdr3_aa: CASSLGGDPNEQFF
d_call: TRBD1; v_call: TRBV19; cdr3_length: 13; j_call: TRBJ2-7; clone_size: NA; cdr3_nt: TGTGCCAGTAGTATGGGGACAGGGACCGAGCAGTACTTC; cdr3_aa: CASSMGTGTEQYF
d_call: TRBD1; v_call: TRBV13; cdr3_length: 14; j_call: TRBJ1-1; clone_size: once; cdr3_nt: TGTGCCAGCAGCTTCCGCAGGGGGGACACTGAAGCTTTCTTT; cdr3_aa: CASSFRRGDTEAFF
d_call: NA; v_call: TRBV5-6; cdr3_length: 16; j_call: TRBJ1-6; clone_size: NA; cdr3_nt: TGTGCCAGCAGCTTGGCCGGGACACTCTTTAATTCACCCCTCCACTTT; cdr3_aa: CASSLAGTLFNSPLHF
d_call: NA; v_call: TRBV19; cdr3_length: 15; j_call: TRBJ1-5; clone_size: NA; cdr3_nt: TGTGCCAGTAGTATAGTGGGGAGAAACAATCAGCCCCAGCATTTT; cdr3_aa: CASSIVGRNNQPQHF
d_call: NA; v_call: TRBV3-1/TRBV3-2; cdr3_length: 12; j_call: TRBJ2-1; clone_size: NA; cdr3_nt: TGTGCCAGCAGCCAAGTCGGCAATGAGCAGTTCTTC; cdr3_aa: CASSQVGNEQFF
d_call: NA; v_call: TRBV30; cdr3_length: 14; j_call: TRBJ1-1; clone_size: many; cdr3_nt: TGTGCCTGGATGAGGGGGACGTGGAACACTGAAGCTTTCTTT; cdr3_aa: CAWMRGTWNTEAFF
d_call: TRBD1; v_call: TRBV27; cdr3_length: 18; j_call: TRBJ2-1; clone_size: NA; cdr3_nt: TGTGCCAGCAGTGTCCAGGGGGCTAGGGGGAGCCCGTACAATGAGCAGTTCTTC; cdr3_aa: CASSVQGARGSPYNEQFF
d_call: NA; v_call: TRBV5-6; cdr3_length: 14; j_call: TRBJ2-1; clone_size: NA; cdr3_nt: TGTGCCAGCAGCTTTACAGCCTCCTACAATGAGCAGTTCTTC; cdr3_aa: CASSFTASYNEQFF
d_call: NA; v_call: TRBV6-5; cdr3_length: 15; j_call: TRBJ2-7; clone_size: NA; cdr3_nt: TGTGCCAGCAGTTACGATAGGAGCCTCGACTACGAGCAGTACTTC; cdr3_aa: CASSYDRSLDYEQYF
d_call: TRBD1; v_call: TRBV3-1/TRBV3-2; cdr3_length: 15; j_call: TRBJ1-1; clone_size: NA; cdr3_nt: TGTGCCAGCAGCGCCCAGGGGGCTATGAACACTGAAGCTTTCTTT; cdr3_aa: CASSAQGAMNTEAFF
d_call: NA; v_call: TRBV12-3/TRBV12-4; cdr3_length: 13; j_call: TRBJ2-7; clone_size: once; cdr3_nt: TGTGCCAGCAGTTTCCTCGACTTCAACGAGCAGTACTTC; cdr3_aa: CASSFLDFNEQYF
d_call: TRBD2; v_call: TRBV4-1; cdr3_length: 16; j_call: TRBJ2-1; clone_size: NA; cdr3_nt: TGCGCCAGCAGCCTTGGACTAGCGGGGCTCAACAATGAGCAGTTCTTC; cdr3_aa: CASSLGLAGLNNEQFF
d_call: NA; v_call: TRBV12-3/TRBV12-4; cdr3_length: 13; j_call: TRBJ1-2; clone_size: NA; cdr3_nt: TGTGCCAGCAGCCCCAGGCTCTTCTATGGCTACACCTTC; cdr3_aa: CASSPRLFYGYTF